These T cell receptor beta chains were read from a single sample in a study of breast tumors, draining lymph nodes, adjacent tissues. TCRdb re-called the multiplex PCR reads with MiXCR, one entry per CDR3 protein. Among 25,000 or so distinct CDR3 sequences listed, approximately 23% were seen once. The sequenced material came from breast tumor tissue. Receptors originate from a female donor with breast cancer. Some clones in this sample may be carry-over from other donors' samples. The CDR3 runs from the conserved cysteine through the conserved F or W. The D gene is left open where the match is weak. Some rows have no size entry. The others give once, few or many, or a class for an expanded clone.

V: TRBV20-1; J: TRBJ2-1; size: many; D: TRBD2; DNA: TGCAGTGCTAGTTCCCTTGGGGCGGGAGGGTTAGGTGAGCAGTTCTTC; CDR3: CSASSLGAGGLGEQFF
V: TRBV18; J: TRBJ1-2; size: NA; D: TRBD1; DNA: TGTGCCAGCTCAGTCCCTGGTATGGACAGGACTTATGGCTACACCTTC; CDR3: CASSVPGMDRTYGYTF
V: TRBV9; J: TRBJ2-3; size: many; D: NA; DNA: TGTGCCAGCAGCGTAGCGCCGGGAAGGCGGGGCCAAGATACGCAGTATTTT; CDR3: CASSVAPGRRGQDTQYF
V: TRBV30; J: TRBJ2-1; size: many; D: NA; DNA: TGTGCCTGGGAAGAAAGATCACACCTACAGGATGAGCAGTTCTTC; CDR3: CAWEERSHLQDEQFF
V: TRBV20-1; J: TRBJ2-1; size: NA; D: NA; DNA: TGCAGTGCTAGAGATCATAGTCGGGGGCAGTTCTTC; CDR3: CSARDHSRGQFF
V: TRBV28; J: TRBJ1-5; size: few; D: NA; DNA: TGTGCCAGCGCCTCAGGACAGACAAATCAGCCCCAGCATTTT; CDR3: CASASGQTNQPQHF
V: TRBV5-5; J: TRBJ2-3; size: NA; D: NA; DNA: TGTGCCAGCAGCTTGGCGGGGGGGACAGGGCGCGGGCGGAGGACAGATACGCAGTATTTT; CDR3: CASSLAGGTGRGRRTDTQYF
V: TRBV28; J: TRBJ2-5; size: NA; D: NA; DNA: TGTGCCAGCAGTTTAGGGTCCACCTCGTACCAAGAGACCCAGTACTTC; CDR3: CASSLGSTSYQETQYF
V: TRBV11-2; J: TRBJ2-7; size: many; D: NA; DNA: TGTGCCAGCAGCTACGGTCGATTGAGCTCCTACGAGCAGTACTTC; CDR3: CASSYGRLSSYEQYF
V: TRBV4-1; J: TRBJ2-3; size: many; D: NA; DNA: TGCGCCAGCAGCCATCCCCCCGGTTCCAGCGGTTTGGGCACAGATACGCAGTATTTT; CDR3: CASSHPPGSSGLGTDTQYF
V: TRBV7-3; J: TRBJ2-1; size: NA; D: NA; DNA: TGTACCAGCTCGTTAACCGCAGGGGATGAGCAGTTCTTT; CDR3: CTSSLTAGDEQFF
V: TRBV6-1; J: TRBJ2-7; size: many; D: NA; DNA: TGTGCCAGCAGTGAAGCTGGGGACCCGTTCTACGAGCAGTACTTC; CDR3: CASSEAGDPFYEQYF
V: TRBV19; J: TRBJ2-7; size: medium-sized; D: TRBD2; DNA: TGTGCCTCGCGGGAGGGCCACGGCGAGCAGTACTTC; CDR3: CASREGHGEQYF
V: TRBV2; J: TRBJ2-1; size: many; D: TRBD1; DNA: TGTGCCAGCTTCAGGACAGGGTCCTACAATGAGCAGTTCTTC; CDR3: CASFRTGSYNEQFF
V: TRBV20-1; J: TRBJ2-5; size: NA; D: NA; DNA: TGCGGGAGCGAACAAGAGACCCAGTACTTC; CDR3: CGSEQETQYF
V: TRBV7-9; J: TRBJ2-5; size: few; D: TRBD1; DNA: TGTACCAGCAGCCAGCCGGGGCAGGGGGCATTGCAGTACTTC; CDR3: CTSSQPGQGALQYF
V: TRBV15; J: TRBJ2-4; size: many; D: NA; DNA: TGTGCCACCAAAGAGGGTGCCAAAAACATTCAGTACTTC; CDR3: CATKEGAKNIQYF
V: TRBV5-8; J: TRBJ2-5; size: many; D: NA; DNA: TGTGCCAGCAGCCGGCCTAACCAAGAGACCCAGTACTTC; CDR3: CASSRPNQETQYF